The 7 T cell receptor beta chains presented below share a single source sample, sequenced in a study of blood T cell repertoires in COVID-19. The repertoire was sequenced with immunoSEQ multiplex PCR; TCRdb's copy has only in-frame clones and lacks some. The profile shows 30,000 to 40,000 clones, about 86% of them singletons. Sample: peripheral blood. All receptors come from a woman of 80 years or more with active or convalescent COVID-19.

The rearrangement joins TRBV12-3 or TRBV12-4 to TRBJ1-1; D is perhaps TRBD1 (6 bases). V was shortened by 7 bases and J by 5 bases, with 14 bases between the two germline ends. This CDR3 spans 13 amino acids. The CDR3 reads CASIDTGLTEAFF. The CDR3, as DNA: TGTGCCAGCATTGACACAGGGTTGACTGAAGCTTTCTTT.

The chain joins TRBV19 to TRBJ2-5; 10 bases match TRBD1. This CDR3 comprises 16 residues. Germline values: CDR1 LNHDA, CDR2 SQIVND (reference sequence). V lost 5 bases to trimming and J lost 0 bases; unmatched junction nucleotides: 6. CDR3 sequence reads: CASSPRTGGDQETQYF. The DNA of the CDR3 is TGTGCCAGTAGTCCCCGGACAGGGGGGGACCAAGAGACCCAGTACTTC.

The chain has TRBV9 and TRBJ2-1, with 12 bases matching TRBD1. There are 15 residues in the CDR3. V lost 7 bases, J lost 7 bases, and 9 bases stayed unmatched. Germline CDR1 is SGDLS and CDR2 is YYNGEE. CDR3 protein: CASGRGTGGRNEQFF. CDR3 in DNA: TGTGCCAGCGGAAGGGGGACAGGGGGCCGAAATGAGCAGTTCTTC.

V usage is TRBV10-3 and J usage is TRBJ1-4; D uncertain. The germline gives CDR1 ENHRY, CDR2 SYGVKD. CDR3 length: 13 amino acids. The V end was cut by 2 bases, the J end by 8 bases, with 9 bases between. CDR3 sequence (DNA): TGTGCCATCAGTGAGCCCAGAAACGAAAAACTGTTTTTT. It codes for CAISEPRNEKLFF.

This chain connects TRBV5-1 to TRBJ1-2; a possible D gene is TRBD1 (6 bases). Germline-derived CDR1 and CDR2 are SGHRS and YFSETQ. This CDR3 is 13 amino acids long. V lost 3 bases and J lost 4, with 10 bases in between. The CDR3 nucleotides read TGCGCCAGCAGCTCGGACAGTACCTATGGCTACACCTTC. Translating gives CASSSDSTYGYTF.

CDR3 residues: CASSQDTPNSGNTIYF. The CDR3 DNA reads TGTGCCAGCAGCCAAGACACACCGAATTCTGGAAACACCATATATTTT. J is TRBJ1-3 and V is TRBV3-1 (or the pseudogene TRBV3-2); D not certain. Germline CDR1 LGHDT, CDR2 YNNKEL (reference sequence). CDR3 size: 16 residues. V was trimmed by 0 bases and J by 1 base, leaving 10 bases between them.

This chain uses TRBV28 with TRBJ2-3; D is possibly TRBD1 (9 bases). The ends were cut back, 5 bases at V and 4 bases at J, with 25 bases in the middle. Germline CDR1 is MDHEN and CDR2 is SYDVKM. This CDR3 has 18 residues. Here the CDR3 DNA reads TGTGCCAGCAGTGGGACAGGGCTAAGGACTAGCCCCCCAGATACGCAGTATTTT. Residues: CASSGTGLRTSPPDTQYF.